This TCR delta chain originates from a study of delta chain sequences of gamma delta T cells (dated by TCRdb to about 2017). A word on this clone: No cognate antigen has been identified for it. This may stem from a read error, because a much larger clone lies one nucleotide away.

The germline V gene sets CDR1 to GEAIGNYY and CDR2 to EKD. The junction carries 17 bases between V and J, which are trimmed by 6 bases and 4 bases respectively. Counted from cysteine to phenylalanine, this CDR3 has 14 amino acids. Solely the CDR3 DNA is kept, with 42 bases framed from the first base. To prepare the library, 5' RACE was applied. Instrument used: Illumina MiSeq. For TCRdb, the public reads were processed anew by CATT, and duplicate DNA sequences were folded into one row. This sample holds about 920 delta-chain clones; about 18% were observed only once. The top ten hold around half of the sample.

The receptor's source is a human donor in good health. The sequence links TRDV2 to TRDJ1; no D gene is confidently identified. TCRdb records no J gene; here it was assigned by comparing the DNA to germline. The material sequenced was either unsorted cells or a sorted T cell fraction (not recorded which). The CDR3: CACSDLTNDDKLIF. The sequenced DNA: TGTGCCTGTTCTGATCTAACCAATGACGATAAACTCATCTTT.